This T cell receptor beta chain stems from a study of T cell responses to AZD1222 COVID-19 vaccine (dated by TCRdb to the early 2020s). For context, the study as a whole: Because spike-specific TCR depth and breadth did not differ between the two schedules, AZD1222 recipients who got a second dose at roughly 4 weeks were pooled with those who got a second dose at roughly 12 weeks. A total of roughly 240 trial participants underwent TCR sequencing, of whom some 210 received two doses of AZD1222 and about 26 received two doses of the MenACWY control vaccine. Trial participants were enrolled into age subgroups of 18-55, 56-69 and 70-plus years, which contained about 150, 27 and 61 TCR-sequenced participants, respectively. Findings and caveats that apply to the study as a whole: Spike-specific TCR breadth and depth rose significantly after two AZD1222 doses compared with day 0 and with MenACWY recipients. Because no samples from the day 14 peak response were available, repertoires could be characterized only after the peak T cell response. Epitopes outside the regions mutated in the B.1.351 and B.1.1.7 variants were reportedly recognized by nearly half of the unique spike-specific TCRs. Only a handful of AZD1222 recipients were SARS-CoV-2 seropositive at baseline, limiting conclusions about previously exposed vaccinees. Participants were mostly white British and included more females than males, and it was suggested by the authors that clonal diversity may have been underestimated. The vaccine-associated CD4 TCRs covered the entire spike protein, and the dominant responses fell in regions 160-218 and 743-854. The 56-69-year group was small, and its depth increase did not reach significance, likely because of low power.

Comment on this clone: What this receptor recognizes is not known. Nothing much larger sits one base from this clone, and base qualities are not available.

Reading from cysteine to phenylalanine, the CDR3 counts 15 amino acids. The retained sequence is limited to the CDR3, 45 bases, with the frame set at the first base. Compared with germline, V lacks 2 bases and J lacks 8 bases; bases without a gene match: 8. CDR1 and CDR2 are read off the germline V gene (reference sequence) as MNHEY and SMNVEV. In light of the paper, this sample's time point label describes: baseline before first vaccination. Vaccinee samples were obtained from the UK trials COV001 and COV002, which included a single-blind randomized controlled phase 2/3 trial of AZD1222 (ChAdOx1 nCoV-19) in healthy adults. For TCRbeta chain sequencing, PBMC samples were collected from trial participants at day 0 and at day 28 after the second dose. The CDR3 regions of human TCRbeta chains were analyzed by immunosequencing. Per the source publication's procedure: Repertoire TCRs were matched against a reference library of SARS-CoV-2-specific TCRs generated with the MIRA antigen-specificity platform. Breadth was defined as the fraction of unique TCRs that were SARS-CoV-2-associated. Depth was defined as the fraction of total T cells that were SARS-CoV-2-associated. Using the MIRA data, each spike-specific TCR was mapped to the spike region that the TCR reacts to and placed in a CD4 or CD8 class. Log10-transformed breadth and depth values were compared by one-way ANOVA with Sidak's multiple comparisons tests. Here the immuneACCESS table is served through TCRdb, limited to in-frame sequences with V and J called. Missing clones are a known gap in these copies; in checked studies unresolved V genes cover under half, and the rest lacks a known reason. The V and J calls and clone size were taken over from that table, and D and trimming were inferred from the DNA. In this sample the table shows about 96,000 clones, under 90% of which occur a single time. The ten top clones hold 26% of the sample.

The TCR was taken from an adult in good health. The material sequenced was peripheral blood, taken on day 0 of AZD1222 vaccination. The chain employs TRBV27 and TRBJ2-1; TRBD2 fits 8 bases in the junction. The DNA sequence is TGTGCCAGCAGTTTAACGGGACTAGGAACTTATGAGCAGTTCTTC. This sequence encodes CASSLTGLGTYEQFF.